This is a list of T cell receptor beta chains from one sample in a study of CD8+ T cells in alopecia areata. Clones were read by immunoSEQ multiplex PCR, and TCRdb kept only the in-frame ones, dropping some. This repertoire shows under 130,000 clones, 86% found once; its top ten account for around 10%. The specimen comprised CD8+ T cells sorted from blood, sampled at approximately week 30, from a patient treated with tofacitinib. The receptor source for this set is a human donor with alopecia areata. The CDR3 runs from the conserved cysteine through the conserved F or W. D genes are given only for firm matches. The size field is filled for only some rows; it gives once, few, many or a size class.

d_call | j_call | v_call | cdr3_length | clone_size | cdr3_nt | cdr3_aa
- | TRBJ2-1 | TRBV5-1 | 14 | - | TGCGCCAGCAGCCTAGACGGATCAGCGAATGAGCAGTTCTTC | CASSLDGSANEQFF
TRBD2 | TRBJ2-7 | TRBV7-9 | 13 | - | TGTGCCAGCAGCTATCGGGGGGACTACGAGCAGTACTTC | CASSYRGDYEQYF
- | TRBJ2-7 | TRBV27 | 13 | - | TGTGCCAGCGGTCAGCCGAGCTCCTACGAGCAGTACTTC | CASGQPSSYEQYF
- | TRBJ1-1 | TRBV9 | 14 | - | TGTGCCAGCAGCGGGGGCGTAATGAACACTGAAGCTTTCTTT | CASSGGVMNTEAFF
- | TRBJ1-3 | TRBV7-9 | 16 | - | TGTGCCAGCAGCCAAGGACAGCCGAGCTCTGGAAACACCATATATTTT | CASSQGQPSSGNTIYF
- | TRBJ2-7 | TRBV6-4 | 13 | - | TGTGCCAGCAGTGACGCCATAGGGGGCGAGCAGTACTTC | CASSDAIGGEQYF
TRBD2 | TRBJ2-1 | TRBV9 | 16 | - | TGTGCCACCTCACCACTTCTAGCGGGCCTTTACAATGAGCAGTTCTTC | CATSPLLAGLYNEQFF
TRBD1 | TRBJ1-2 | TRBV4-1 | 15 | - | TGCGCCAGCAGCCGCGGACAGGGGACCAACTATGGCTACACCTTC | CASSRGQGTNYGYTF
- | TRBJ2-3 | TRBV4-2 | 14 | - | TGTGCCAGCAGACCGACCCGTGAGATTGATACGCAGTATTTT | CASRPTREIDTQYF
- | TRBJ2-7 | TRBV27 | 15 | once | TGTGCCAGCAGTTTATCCTTTTACGTTAGCTACGAGCAGTACTTC | CASSLSFYVSYEQYF
- | TRBJ2-1 | TRBV4-1 | 11 | - | TGCGCCAGCAGCCAACTAAATGAGCAGTTCTTC | CASSQLNEQFF
- | TRBJ2-7 | TRBV30 | 14 | - | TGTGCCTGGAGTTGGCGGGGCCTCTCCTACGAGCAGTACTTC | CAWSWRGLSYEQYF
- | TRBJ2-3 | TRBV7-7 | 13 | - | TGTGCTAGCAGCTTGGGGGAGTGGGATACGCAGTATTTT | CASSLGEWDTQYF
- | TRBJ1-1 | TRBV5-1 | 14 | - | TGCGCCAGCAGCCCCCTGGGAGAGGACACTGAAGCTTTCTTT | CASSPLGEDTEAFF
TRBD1 | TRBJ2-5 | TRBV27 | 14 | - | TGTGCCAGCAGTCCTTGGGACAGTCAAGAGACCCAGTACTTC | CASSPWDSQETQYF
- | TRBJ2-7 | TRBV6-5 | 12 | once | TGTGCCAGCAGGTCAGGAAACTACGAGCAGTACTTC | CASRSGNYEQYF
- | TRBJ1-6 | TRBV27 | 13 | - | TGTGCCAGCAGTAAGGGGACGAATTCACCCCTCCACTTT | CASSKGTNSPLHF
TRBD1 | TRBJ2-7 | TRBV7-9 | 16 | - | TGTGCCAGCAGCTCCCTAGCCGGGACAGAAGCCTACGAGCAGTACTTC | CASSSLAGTEAYEQYF
- | TRBJ1-4 | TRBV19 | 13 | - | TGTGCCAGTAGTTCGTGTGTGGATGAAAAACTGTTTTTT | CASSSCVDEKLFF
TRBD2 | TRBJ2-7 | TRBV7-9 | 15 | - | TGTGCCAGCAGCTTTACTAGCGGTGAGCTCTACGAGCAGTACTTC | CASSFTSGELYEQYF
- | TRBJ1-2 | TRBV7-2 | 16 | - | TGTGCCAGCAGCTCGAGGGGGACCGATTCCAACTATGGCTACACCTTC | CASSSRGTDSNYGYTF
- | TRBJ1-1 | TRBV4-1 | 16 | - | TGCGCCAGCAGCCAAAGAGAGGGGCCGCAGTGGGCTGAAGCTTTCTTT | CASSQREGPQWAEAFF
- | TRBJ1-1 | TRBV7-9 | 16 | few | TGTGCCAGCAGCAGAGTGGGGGGACCCATGAACACTGAAGCTTTCTTT | CASSRVGGPMNTEAFF
- | TRBJ2-2 | TRBV5-1 | 16 | - | TGCGCCAGCAGCTTGAGGCTCCTCGCGAACACCGGGGAGCTGTTTTTT | CASSLRLLANTGELFF
- | TRBJ2-3 | TRBV5-1 | 17 | - | TGCGCCAGCAGCTTGGAGGGGGATAACTGGGGCACAGATACGCAGTATTTT | CASSLEGDNWGTDTQYF
TRBD1 | TRBJ2-7 | TRBV30 | 14 | - | TGTGCCTGCACCACCGGGACAGCACTTTACGAGCAGTACTTC | CACTTGTALYEQYF
- | TRBJ1-4 | TRBV5-4 | 12 | - | TGTGCCAGCAGCCGACCGAAGGAAAAACTGTTTTTT | CASSRPKEKLFF
TRBD1 | TRBJ2-7 | TRBV5-4 | 16 | - | TGTGCCAGCAGCAGACCGGGACAGGGGACCTCCTACGAGCAGTACTTC | CASSRPGQGTSYEQYF
- | TRBJ1-1 | TRBV10-2 | 13 | - | TGCGCCAGCATGAAGGTCCAGAACACTGAAGCTTTCTTT | CASMKVQNTEAFF
- | TRBJ2-3 | TRBV6-6 | 14 | once | TGTGCCAGCAGTTACTCTAGCGCCACAGATACGCAGTATTTT | CASSYSSATDTQYF
- | TRBJ2-2 | TRBV5-1 | 12 | - | TGCGCCAGCAGCTTGGCCCCCGGGGAGCTGTTTTTT | CASSLAPGELFF
TRBD2 | TRBJ2-7 | TRBV29-1 | 16 | - | TGCAGCGTTGGTCGGCGGCTAGCGGATTACTCCTACGAGCAGTACTTC | CSVGRRLADYSYEQYF
TRBD1 | TRBJ2-1 | TRBV7-9 | 15 | - | TGTGCCAGCAGCTCACCGAATCAGGGGGCGGATGAGCAGTTCTTC | CASSSPNQGADEQFF
- | TRBJ1-5 | TRBV6-5 | 13 | - | TGTGCCAGCAGTCCTGGTTCCTCTGAACCCCAGCATTTT | CASSPGSSEPQHF
- | TRBJ1-5 | TRBV6-1 | 11 | - | TGTGCCAGCAGTGATGCTCAGCCCCAGCATTTT | CASSDAQPQHF
TRBD2 | TRBJ2-1 | TRBV9 | 15 | - | TGTGCCAGCAGCGTGGGGACTAGCGACTACAATGAGCAGTTCTTC | CASSVGTSDYNEQFF
TRBD1 | TRBJ1-2 | TRBV4-1 | 15 | once | TGCGCCAGCAGCCAAGCCGGCTCCGGGACAGATGGCTACACCTTC | CASSQAGSGTDGYTF
- | TRBJ2-1 | TRBV11-1 | 14 | - | TGTGCCAGCAGCTTTTCGCAGGGCTACAATGAGCAGTTCTTC | CASSFSQGYNEQFF
- | TRBJ2-1 | TRBV7-2 | 15 | - | TGTGCCAGCAGTGACGGGGAAAGCTCCTACAATGAGCAGTTCTTC | CASSDGESSYNEQFF
TRBD1 | TRBJ2-2 | TRBV29-1 | 16 | few | TGCAGCGTTGTGTCGAGGGACAGGGGTATCACCGGGGAGCTGTTTTTT | CSVVSRDRGITGELFF
- | TRBJ2-2 | TRBV30 | 15 | few | TGTGCCTCCTTCGGGTGGGGGGCAAACACCGGGGAGCTGTTTTTT | CASFGWGANTGELFF
- | TRBJ2-1 | TRBV7-9 | 11 | - | TGTGCCAGCAGCTACTACGATGAGCAGTTCTTC | CASSYYDEQFF
TRBD1 | TRBJ1-1 | TRBV5-4 | 16 | - | TGTGCCAGCAGCTTGAATTTGGGACAGGAGTACACTGAAGCTTTCTTT | CASSLNLGQEYTEAFF
TRBD1 | TRBJ2-1 | TRBV29-1 | 12 | - | TGCAGCGGGAGGGACAGGGTCAATGAGCAGTTCTTC | CSGRDRVNEQFF
- | TRBJ2-7 | TRBV13 | 12 | once | TGTGCCAGCAGCTACCGGGCCTACGAGCAGTACTTC | CASSYRAYEQYF
- | TRBJ1-2 | TRBV5-4 | 15 | - | TGTGCCAGCAGCAACGACTCACAGGGTTTGTGGGGCTACACCTTC | CASSNDSQGLWGYTF
- | TRBJ1-1 | TRBV27 | 14 | - | TGTGCCAGCACGGGAGGGGTTTATAACACTGAAGCTTTCTTT | CASTGGVYNTEAFF
- | TRBJ1-4 | TRBV4-1 | 15 | once | TGCGCCAGCAGCCCAGAAGGAGATGGTAATGAAAAACTGTTTTTT | CASSPEGDGNEKLFF
- | TRBJ1-2 | TRBV7-9 | 13 | few | TGTGCCAGCAGCACCACGGGGTTCCATGGCTACACCTTC | CASSTTGFHGYTF
- | TRBJ2-7 | TRBV19 | 12 | - | TGTGCCAGTAGTACGGACACTTACGAGCAGTACTTC | CASSTDTYEQYF
- | TRBJ2-1 | TRBV29-1 | 16 | - | TGCAGCGTTGAAGATCCCGGTGGCGGGGCCTACAATGAGCAGTTCTTC | CSVEDPGGGAYNEQFF
- | TRBJ2-4 | TRBV7-6 | 17 | - | TGTGCCAGCAGCCGTCGAGGAGGGGGGCTAGCCAAAAACATTCAGTACTTC | CASSRRGGGLAKNIQYF
- | TRBJ2-7 | TRBV10-3 | 13 | - | TGTGCCATCAGTGAGTCGACTCTGTACGAGCAGTACTTC | CAISESTLYEQYF
- | TRBJ2-1 | TRBV6-1 | 13 | - | TGTGCCAGCAGATCGGACAACTACAATGAGCAGTTCTTC | CASRSDNYNEQFF
TRBD2 | TRBJ2-1 | TRBV4-1 | 16 | - | TGCGCCAGCAGCCAAGATCGGCGGGAGGCATACAATGAGCAGTTCTTC | CASSQDRREAYNEQFF